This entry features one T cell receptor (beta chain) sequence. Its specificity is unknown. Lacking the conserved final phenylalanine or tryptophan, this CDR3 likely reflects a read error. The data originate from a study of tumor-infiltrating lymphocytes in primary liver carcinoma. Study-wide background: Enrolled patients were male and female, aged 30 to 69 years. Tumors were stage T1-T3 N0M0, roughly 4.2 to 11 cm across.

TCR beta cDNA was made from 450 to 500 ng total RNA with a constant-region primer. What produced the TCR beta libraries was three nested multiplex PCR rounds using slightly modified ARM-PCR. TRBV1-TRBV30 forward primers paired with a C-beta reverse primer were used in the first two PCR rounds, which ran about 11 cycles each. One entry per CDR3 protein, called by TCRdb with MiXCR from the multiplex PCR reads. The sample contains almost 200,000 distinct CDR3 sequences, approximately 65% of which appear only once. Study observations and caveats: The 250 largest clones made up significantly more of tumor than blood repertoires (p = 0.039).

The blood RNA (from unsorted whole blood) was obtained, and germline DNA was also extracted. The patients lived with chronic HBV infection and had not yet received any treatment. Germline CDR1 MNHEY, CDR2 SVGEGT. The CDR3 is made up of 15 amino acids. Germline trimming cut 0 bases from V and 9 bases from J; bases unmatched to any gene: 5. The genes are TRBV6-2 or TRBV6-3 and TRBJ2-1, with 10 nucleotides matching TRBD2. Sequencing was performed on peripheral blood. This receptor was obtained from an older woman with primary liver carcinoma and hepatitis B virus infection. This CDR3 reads CASSYSLAGVFEQFS. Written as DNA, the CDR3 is TGTGCCAGCAGTTACTCCCTAGCGGGAGTCTTTGAGCAGTTCTCC.